Listed here are 14 T cell receptor beta chains from one sample, sequenced in a study of CD8 T cells in ankylosing spondylitis. TCRdb reprocessed the 5' RACE reads with MiXCR, giving one entry per CDR3 protein. The table has more than 150,000 distinct CDR3 sequences, roughly 13% seen once. Specimen: blood, either unsorted or a sorted T cell fraction (not recorded which). The receptors stem from a female donor with ankylosing spondylitis or in good health (not recorded which).

This clonotype came up many times. CDR3 DNA: TGTGCCAGCAGTTTAACAGAGAAAGAGACCCAGTACTTC. It encodes CASSLTEKETQYF. The chain is built from TRBV12-3 or TRBV12-4 and TRBJ2-5; D not certain. The CDR3 has 13 residues. Trimming cost V 2 bases and J 3 bases, with 7 bases left between them.

This clonotype occurred many times. In DNA form, the CDR3 reads TGCGCCAGCAGCTTGGTGTCGGGCGGGGTCCCTAGCACAGATACGCAGTATTTT. It specifies CASSLVSGGVPSTDTQYF. The chain recombines TRBV5-1 with TRBJ2-3; D possibly corresponds to TRBD2 (6 bases). Germline CDR1 reads SGHRS; CDR2 reads YFSETQ. Trimming removed 0 bases at V and 0 bases at J, with 17 bases between. The CDR3 runs 18 residues.

The CDR3 spells CASTPGASVRDTQYF. The CDR3 DNA reads as TGTGCCAGCACCCCCGGGGCTAGCGTAAGAGATACGCAGTATTTT. The genes are TRBV6-2 or TRBV6-3 and TRBJ2-3; TRBD2 might be the D (6 bases). The length of the CDR3 is 15 residues. CDR1 and CDR2 (germline): MNHEY, SVGEGT. Between the trimmed V and J ends, which lost 7 bases and 5 bases, there was a span of 19 bases.

The V call is TRBV7-2, the J call TRBJ2-4; tentative D call: TRBD2 (6 bases). Germline CDR1 is SGHTA and CDR2 is FQGNSA. The CDR3 contains 14 residues. Trimming removed 5 bases at V and 3 bases at J, with 11 bases between. CDR3 loop: CASSPGVGKNIQYF. CDR3 in DNA: TGTGCCAGCAGCCCGGGGGTGGGCAAAAACATTCAGTACTTC.

This clonotype was observed a handful of times. The rearrangement links TRBV4-2 to TRBJ2-1, with a weak D call TRBD2 (5 bases). CDR3 length equals 17 residues. Trimming removed 0 bases at V and 2 bases at J, with 14 bases between. The germline V gene encodes CDR1 LGHNA and CDR2 YNFKEQ. The CDR3 spells CASSQELTRDTYNEQFF. The CDR3 coding sequence is TGTGCCAGCAGCCAAGAATTAACCCGGGATACCTACAATGAGCAGTTCTTC.

In DNA, the CDR3 is TGTGCCAGCAGAACCGGGACAATCACCGGGGAGCTGTTTTTT. This sequence encodes CASRTGTITGELFF. The chain carries TRBV7-9 and TRBJ2-2, with a possible D match to TRBD1 (6 bases). Trimming took off 6 bases at V and 4 bases at J, with 12 bases between the two ends. This CDR3 is 14 amino acids long. CDR1 and CDR2 from the germline V gene are SEHNR and FQNEAQ (reference sequence).

This clonotype has a count of ten or more. The chain links TRBV24-1 to TRBJ1-2, with a tentative D call TRBD1 (6 bases). The CDR3 totals 14 residues. The V gene's germline CDR1 is KGHDR and CDR2 SFDVKD. V shed 4 bases and J shed 4 bases, with 12 bases lying between them. The chain's CDR3 is CATSDDDRPYGYTF. DNA of the CDR3: TGTGCCACCAGTGACGACGACAGGCCCTATGGCTACACCTTC.

A few counts support this clonotype. The chain uses TRBV27 and TRBJ2-5, with D tentatively TRBD1 (5 bases). Trimming stripped 0 bases from V and 2 bases from J, with 10 bases between. Per germline, CDR1 MNHEY and CDR2 SMNVEV (reference sequence). The CDR3 loop spans 15 amino acids. The CDR3 DNA follows: TGTGCCAGCAGTTTATCCCCAGGGAAGCAAGAGACCCAGTACTTC. Residues: CASSLSPGKQETQYF.

This clonotype was detected ten times or more. The chain recombines TRBV28 with TRBJ1-2; D gene unclear. V was pared by 7 bases and J by 2 bases, with 11 bases between. The CDR3 sequence is 13 residues long. CDR1 MDHEN and CDR2 SYDVKM come from the germline V gene. Here the CDR3 reads CASTTKANYGYTF. In DNA, the CDR3 is TGTGCCAGCACCACAAAGGCAAACTATGGCTACACCTTC.

Many counts were recorded for this clonotype. The J gene is TRBJ1-2, the V gene TRBV29-1, with D unclear. The CDR3 is 13 amino acids. Trimming took 6 bases from V and 6 from J, leaving 17 bases between them. Germline-derived CDR1 and CDR2 are SQVTM and ANQGSEA. Here the CDR3 DNA reads TGCAGCGTGACCGATTACGATGGGGATGGCTACACCTTC. This codes for CSVTDYDGDGYTF.

This clonotype has at least ten counts. The chain combines TRBV15 with TRBJ2-7, with 10 nucleotides matching TRBD2. The CDR3 loop spans 15 amino acids. CDR1 and CDR2 from the germline V gene are LNHNV and YYDKDF (reference sequence). V was pared by 0 bases and J by 3 bases, with 2 bases of the junction left unmatched. The CDR3 DNA is TGTGCCACCAGCAGAGATTCTAGCGGGAGCTACGAGCAGTACTTC. Translating gives CATSRDSSGSYEQYF.

There are a few counts of this clonotype. J is TRBJ2-2 and V is TRBV7-2, with 8 bases that match TRBD2. CDR1 is SGHTA and CDR2 is FQGNSA in the germline V gene. This CDR3 region has 14 residues. V lost 5 bases and J lost 5; bases outside the gene matches: 4. The CDR3 sequence is CASSRAGETGELFF. As DNA, the CDR3 is TGTGCCAGCAGCCGAGCGGGAGAGACCGGGGAGCTGTTTTTT.

This clonotype was counted at least ten times. The V gene is TRBV12-3 or TRBV12-4, the J gene TRBJ2-7; 9 nucleotides line up with TRBD2. The CDR3 has 15 amino acids. Germline trimming cut 5 bases from V and 2 bases from J; bases unmatched to any gene: 7. This CDR3 is CASSRIAGAAYEQYF. The CDR3 bases are TGTGCCAGCAGTCGCATAGCGGGAGCAGCCTACGAGCAGTACTTC.

This clonotype appeared many times. The chain joins TRBV20-1 to TRBJ1-2; D not resolved. The CDR3 has 14 residues. The V end was cut by 1 base, the J end by 7 bases, with 16 bases between. Germline V gene data show CDR1 as DFQATT and CDR2 as SNEGSKA (reference sequence). In DNA form, the CDR3 reads TGCAGTGCTAGAGTACCTGGGGTGTGGGTTGGCTACACCTTC. Protein product: CSARVPGVWVGYTF.